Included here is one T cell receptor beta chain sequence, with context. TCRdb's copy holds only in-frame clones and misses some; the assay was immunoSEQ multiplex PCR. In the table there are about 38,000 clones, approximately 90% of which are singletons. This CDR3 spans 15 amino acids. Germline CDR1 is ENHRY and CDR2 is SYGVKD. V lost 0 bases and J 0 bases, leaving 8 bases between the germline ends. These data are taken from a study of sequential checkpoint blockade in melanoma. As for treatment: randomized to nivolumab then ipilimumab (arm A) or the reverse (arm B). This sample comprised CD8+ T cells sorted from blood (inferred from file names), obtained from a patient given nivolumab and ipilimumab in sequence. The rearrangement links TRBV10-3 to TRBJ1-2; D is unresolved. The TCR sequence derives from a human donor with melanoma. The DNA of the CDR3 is TGTGCCATCAGTGAGTCCACGCGCCCTAACTATGGCTACACCTTC. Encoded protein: CAISESTRPNYGYTF.